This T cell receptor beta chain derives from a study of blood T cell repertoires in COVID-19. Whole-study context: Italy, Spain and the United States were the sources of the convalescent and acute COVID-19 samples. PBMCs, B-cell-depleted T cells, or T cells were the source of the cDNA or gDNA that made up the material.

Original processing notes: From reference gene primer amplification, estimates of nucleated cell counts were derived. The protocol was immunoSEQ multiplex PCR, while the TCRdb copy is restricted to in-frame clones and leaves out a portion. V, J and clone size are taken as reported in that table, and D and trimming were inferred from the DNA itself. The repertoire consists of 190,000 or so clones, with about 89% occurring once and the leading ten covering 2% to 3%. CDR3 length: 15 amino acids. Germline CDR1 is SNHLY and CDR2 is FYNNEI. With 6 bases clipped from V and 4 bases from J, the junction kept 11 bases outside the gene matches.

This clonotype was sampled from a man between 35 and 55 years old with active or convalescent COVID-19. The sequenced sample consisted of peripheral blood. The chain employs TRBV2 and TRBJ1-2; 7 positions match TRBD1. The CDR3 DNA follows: TGTGCCAGCAGATATAATACAGGGGCTTCCTATGGCTACACCTTC. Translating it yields CASRYNTGASYGYTF.